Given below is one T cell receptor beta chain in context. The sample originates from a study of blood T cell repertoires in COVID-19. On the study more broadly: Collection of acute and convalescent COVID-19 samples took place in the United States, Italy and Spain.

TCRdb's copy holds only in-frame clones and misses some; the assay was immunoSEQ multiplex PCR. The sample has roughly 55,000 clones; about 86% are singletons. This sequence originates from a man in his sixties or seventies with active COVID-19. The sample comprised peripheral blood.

In DNA form, the CDR3 reads TGTGCCAGCAGCGTCCCAGGGGCCGGGGAGACCCAGTACTTC. Amino acids: CASSVPGAGETQYF. The genes are TRBV9 and TRBJ2-5; possibly TRBD1 for D (6 bases). CDR1 SGDLS and CDR2 YYNGEE come from the germline V gene. This CDR3 region has 14 residues. Trimming pared 2 bases from V and 5 bases from J, leaving 13 bases between.